This T cell receptor (beta chain) comes out of a study of T cell responses to AZD1222 COVID-19 vaccine. Study-wide background: Second-dose recipients at about 4 or about 12 weeks were treated as one pooled group.

The method was immunoSEQ multiplex PCR; TCRdb's version includes in-frame clones alone and lacks a portion of them. There are around 100,000 clones in the sample; about nine tenths occur only once, and more than 1.5% lies in the top ten. This clone has only a few counts. Its antigen remains unidentified. With 2 bases removed from V and 6 bases from J, the gap between germline ends came to 13 bases. The CDR3 loop spans 14 amino acids. CDR1 and CDR2 (germline): SEHNR, FQNEAQ (reference sequence). General study points: Targets within unmutated variant regions were reportedly found for nearly half of spike-specific TCRs. In all cases, repertoires were sampled only after the peak T cell response. Elevations in Spike-specific TCR breadth and depth followed administration of two AZD1222 doses.

This chain connects TRBV7-9 to TRBJ1-1; no clear D. The starting material was peripheral blood, obtained on day 0 of AZD1222 vaccination. This receptor was taken from an adult in good health. The CDR3 nucleotides read TGTGCCAGCAGCTTAAATTGGCGAGGCTCTGAAGCTTTCTTT. Encoded protein: CASSLNWRGSEAFF.